The sequence of this T cell receptor beta chain was determined in a study of shared clonotypes between healthy human individuals. Details on this clone: Different DNA sequences within this sample yield the same CDR3.

CD4+ cells underwent separation, giving CD45RA+ naive and CD45RA-negative memory subsets. Clones were sequenced by immunoSEQ multiplex PCR, and TCRdb holds only the in-frame ones, with some missing. The repertoire holds about 2 million clones, 95% seen once, with 0.1% to 0.15% in the top ten. Trimming removed 4 bases at V and 3 bases at J, with 3 bases between. Per the germline V gene, CDR1 is SQVTM and CDR2 is ANQGSEA. The CDR3 spans 10 residues. The rearrangement links TRBV29-1 to TRBJ2-5; no clear D. Sequencing was done on a sample of naive CD4+ T cells sorted from blood. Documented subset: CD45RA+ positively selected. The clonotype comes from a young man in good health. This chain's CDR3 is CSVGEETQYF. The CDR3 DNA reads as TGCAGCGTTGGGGAAGAGACCCAGTACTTC.